The rows below give T cell receptor beta chains drawn from one sample of a study of multiple sclerosis patients with progressive multifocal leukoencephalopathy. Sequencing used immunoSEQ multiplex PCR; TCRdb keeps in-frame clones, though not all of them. Here the sample spans about 33,000 clones, roughly 87% being singletons. This sample comprised PBMCs, obtained from a patient treated with natalizumab. Receptor source: a human donor with progressive multifocal leukoencephalopathy. Each CDR3 is given with its conserved first and last residue. A D gene is named only where the DNA matches it firmly. Expanded clones are given a class, and other clones once, few, many or no size at all.

CDR3aa: CASSLGGLDNQPQHF
CDR3nt: TGTGCCAGCAGCTTGGGGGGTTTAGACAATCAGCCCCAGCATTTT
d_gene: NA
len: 15
abundance: NA
v_gene: TRBV5-6
j_gene: TRBJ1-5

CDR3aa: CASSLGTGSPALNQPQHF
CDR3nt: TGCGCCAGCAGTCTCGGGACAGGTTCGCCCGCCCTCAATCAGCCCCAGCATTTT
d_gene: TRBD1
len: 18
abundance: NA
v_gene: TRBV5-1
j_gene: TRBJ1-5

CDR3aa: CASSRSDRENEQFF
CDR3nt: TGTGCCAGCAGCCGTTCGGACAGGGAAAATGAGCAGTTCTTC
d_gene: TRBD1
len: 14
abundance: NA
v_gene: TRBV7-9
j_gene: TRBJ2-1

CDR3aa: CASSQGQPSDTQYF
CDR3nt: TGTGCCAGCAGCCAGGGACAGCCGTCAGATACGCAGTATTTT
d_gene: TRBD1
len: 14
abundance: NA
v_gene: TRBV5-6
j_gene: TRBJ2-3

CDR3aa: CASSPTAAGEAFF
CDR3nt: TGTGCCAGCAGTCCGACGGCCGCGGGAGAAGCTTTCTTT
d_gene: NA
len: 13
abundance: NA
v_gene: TRBV27
j_gene: TRBJ1-1

CDR3aa: CASSPPWASGSSYNEQFF
CDR3nt: TGTGCCAGCTCACCACCGTGGGCTAGCGGGAGTAGTTACAATGAGCAGTTCTTC
d_gene: TRBD2
len: 18
abundance: NA
v_gene: TRBV18
j_gene: TRBJ2-1

CDR3aa: CASSVEASRGMGCTF
CDR3nt: TGTGCCAGCAGCGTCGAAGCCTCCAGGGGAATGGGGTGCACCTTC
d_gene: NA
len: 15
abundance: NA
v_gene: TRBV2
j_gene: TRBJ1-2

CDR3aa: CASSESAATPGSNQPQHF
CDR3nt: TGCGCCAGCAGCGAGTCAGCGGCGACGCCGGGCAGCAATCAGCCCCAGCATTTT
d_gene: NA
len: 18
abundance: NA
v_gene: TRBV5-1
j_gene: TRBJ1-5

CDR3aa: CASSVQRSDGYTF
CDR3nt: TGTGCCAGCAGCGTCCAACGCTCGGATGGCTACACCTTC
d_gene: NA
len: 13
abundance: once
v_gene: TRBV11-2
j_gene: TRBJ1-2

CDR3aa: CASSQVAGQGRGEQYF
CDR3nt: TGTGCCAGCAGCCAAGTAGCGGGACAGGGCCGAGGGGAGCAGTACTTC
d_gene: NA
len: 16
abundance: NA
v_gene: TRBV14
j_gene: TRBJ2-7

CDR3aa: CASSLAWRGGAYEQYF
CDR3nt: TGTGCCAGCAGCTTAGCGTGGAGGGGTGGTGCCTACGAGCAGTACTTC
d_gene: NA
len: 16
abundance: NA
v_gene: TRBV7-2
j_gene: TRBJ2-7

CDR3aa: CASSPSPQETQYF
CDR3nt: TGTGCCAGCTCACCCTCCCCTCAAGAGACCCAGTACTTC
d_gene: NA
len: 13
abundance: NA
v_gene: TRBV18
j_gene: TRBJ2-5

CDR3aa: CASSFTGLAGTGDF
CDR3nt: TGTGCCAGCAGCTTCACGGGACTAGCGGGAACAGGGGACTTC
d_gene: TRBD2
len: 14
abundance: NA
v_gene: TRBV7-9
j_gene: TRBJ2-7

CDR3aa: CASSWEGEKLFF
CDR3nt: TGTGCCAGCAGTTGGGAGGGGGAAAAACTGTTTTTT
d_gene: NA
len: 12
abundance: NA
v_gene: TRBV6-6
j_gene: TRBJ1-4

CDR3aa: CASSEASRRGTGELFF
CDR3nt: TGTGCCAGCAGTGAAGCTTCCAGGCGCGGCACCGGGGAGCTGTTTTTT
d_gene: NA
len: 16
abundance: NA
v_gene: TRBV6-1
j_gene: TRBJ2-2

CDR3aa: CASSLTVAEKLFF
CDR3nt: TGTGCCAGCTCCTTGACAGTAGCTGAAAAACTGTTTTTT
d_gene: NA
len: 13
abundance: NA
v_gene: TRBV18
j_gene: TRBJ1-4

CDR3aa: CSASRWTEAFF
CDR3nt: TGCAGTGCTAGTCGCTGGACTGAAGCTTTCTTT
d_gene: NA
len: 11
abundance: NA
v_gene: TRBV20-1
j_gene: TRBJ1-1

CDR3aa: CATSMAENTGELFF
CDR3nt: TGTGCCACCAGCATGGCGGAGAACACCGGGGAGCTGTTTTTT
d_gene: NA
len: 14
abundance: NA
v_gene: TRBV15
j_gene: TRBJ2-2

CDR3aa: CASSFSSGGNTEAFF
CDR3nt: TGTGCCAGCAGCTTTTCTTCAGGGGGCAACACTGAAGCTTTCTTT
d_gene: TRBD1
len: 15
abundance: NA
v_gene: TRBV7-9
j_gene: TRBJ1-1

CDR3aa: CSVGGRPVEAFF
CDR3nt: TGCAGCGTAGGCGGCAGGCCCGTTGAAGCTTTCTTT
d_gene: NA
len: 12
abundance: NA
v_gene: TRBV29-1
j_gene: TRBJ1-1

CDR3aa: CASSLNHRGVGEKLFF
CDR3nt: TGTGCCAGCAGCCTCAACCACAGGGGCGTAGGAGAAAAACTGTTTTTT
d_gene: TRBD1
len: 16
abundance: NA
v_gene: TRBV14
j_gene: TRBJ1-4

CDR3aa: CASSSHSGSLGTDTQYF
CDR3nt: TGTGCCAGCAGTTCCCATAGCGGGAGCCTAGGGACAGATACGCAGTATTTT
d_gene: TRBD2
len: 17
abundance: NA
v_gene: TRBV11-1
j_gene: TRBJ2-3

CDR3aa: CASRPGGQPQHF
CDR3nt: TGTGCCAGCAGGCCGGGTGGTCAGCCCCAGCATTTT
d_gene: NA
len: 12
abundance: NA
v_gene: TRBV28
j_gene: TRBJ1-5

CDR3aa: CASSVQGQGATEAFF
CDR3nt: TGCGCCAGCAGTGTCCAGGGACAGGGCGCCACTGAAGCTTTCTTT
d_gene: TRBD1
len: 15
abundance: NA
v_gene: TRBV10-1
j_gene: TRBJ1-1

CDR3aa: CASRRRDEQFF
CDR3nt: TGTGCCAGCAGGAGAAGGGATGAGCAGTTCTTC
d_gene: NA
len: 11
abundance: NA
v_gene: TRBV28
j_gene: TRBJ2-1

CDR3aa: CASTPVPGGNSPLHF
CDR3nt: TGCGCCAGCACCCCGGTCCCAGGTGGTAATTCACCCCTCCACTTT
d_gene: NA
len: 15
abundance: once
v_gene: TRBV5-1
j_gene: TRBJ1-6

CDR3aa: CAWSVRRGPLYGYTF
CDR3nt: TGTGCCTGGAGTGTACGGAGGGGTCCCCTTTATGGCTACACCTTC
d_gene: NA
len: 15
abundance: NA
v_gene: TRBV30
j_gene: TRBJ1-2

CDR3aa: CASRRQGGNQPQHF
CDR3nt: TGTGCCAGCAGGCGACAGGGCGGAAATCAGCCCCAGCATTTT
d_gene: TRBD1
len: 14
abundance: NA
v_gene: TRBV28
j_gene: TRBJ1-5

CDR3aa: CATGGQGLWYGYTF
CDR3nt: TGTGCCACAGGGGGGCAGGGGCTTTGGTATGGCTACACCTTC
d_gene: TRBD1
len: 14
abundance: NA
v_gene: TRBV28
j_gene: TRBJ1-2

CDR3aa: CASSPTGSGANVLTF
CDR3nt: TGTGCCAGCTCACCAACGGGGAGTGGGGCCAACGTCCTGACTTTC
d_gene: NA
len: 15
abundance: NA
v_gene: TRBV18
j_gene: TRBJ2-6

CDR3aa: CASSQDIRVAGNTIYF
CDR3nt: TGCGCCAGCAGCCAAGATATAAGGGTAGCGGGAAACACCATATATTTT
d_gene: NA
len: 16
abundance: few
v_gene: TRBV4-3
j_gene: TRBJ1-3

CDR3aa: CASSPSGSSYNEQFF
CDR3nt: TGTGCCAGCAGCCCTAGCGGGAGCTCCTACAATGAGCAGTTCTTC
d_gene: TRBD2
len: 15
abundance: NA
v_gene: TRBV27
j_gene: TRBJ2-1

CDR3aa: CASSPGLAMVEQYF
CDR3nt: TGTGCCAGCAGCCCAGGACTAGCAATGGTCGAGCAGTACTTC
d_gene: TRBD2
len: 14
abundance: NA
v_gene: TRBV7-2
j_gene: TRBJ2-7

CDR3aa: CASSILGGAGGETQYF
CDR3nt: TGTGCCAGTAGTATTCTTGGAGGGGCCGGAGGAGAGACCCAGTACTTC
d_gene: NA
len: 16
abundance: few
v_gene: TRBV19
j_gene: TRBJ2-5

CDR3aa: CSVVDRVLDSEAFF
CDR3nt: TGCAGCGTTGTGGACAGGGTTCTCGATAGTGAAGCTTTCTTT
d_gene: TRBD1
len: 14
abundance: few
v_gene: TRBV29-1
j_gene: TRBJ1-1

CDR3aa: CASSFGDSYEQYF
CDR3nt: TGTGCCAGCAGCTTTGGGGACTCCTACGAGCAGTACTTC
d_gene: NA
len: 13
abundance: NA
v_gene: TRBV7-9
j_gene: TRBJ2-7